The rows below give T cell receptor beta chains drawn from one sample of a study of T-cell reconstitution after alpha-beta-depleted transplantation in children. TCRdb fed the PCR reads into MiXCR, producing one record per CDR3 protein. The sample records about 200,000 distinct CDR3 sequences, approximately 6.8% being singletons. The sample consisted of PBMCs, taken before TCRalphabeta/CD19-depleted stem cell transplant. The receptors here all came from a girl under three years old with combined immunodeficiency, due to receive a stem cell transplant. Both conserved end residues are part of each CDR3. D genes are given only for firm matches. A clone size is listed for some rows: how often the clone was seen (once, few, many), or a class if it is expanded.

clone_size	v_call	d_call	j_call	cdr3_aa	cdr3_nt
many	TRBV20-1	-	TRBJ1-2	CSAKTANYGYTF	TGCAGTGCAAAGACAGCTAACTATGGCTACACCTTC
many	TRBV29-1	-	TRBJ2-1	CSVAGASYNEQFF	TGCAGCGTTGCGGGTGCCTCCTACAATGAGCAGTTCTTC
many	TRBV19	-	TRBJ2-3	CASSIWSTDTQYF	TGTGCCAGTAGTATTTGGTCCACAGATACGCAGTATTTT
-	TRBV2	-	TRBJ2-2	CASIGQVHTGELFF	TGTGCCAGCATAGGGCAGGTACACACCGGGGAGCTGTTTTTT
many	TRBV28	-	TRBJ2-1	CASSLSTQGSYNEQFF	TGTGCCAGCAGTTTATCTACACAGGGATCCTACAATGAGCAGTTCTTC
many	TRBV2	-	TRBJ2-7	CASSDTRTSYEQYF	TGTGCCAGCAGTGATACCAGGACCTCCTACGAGCAGTACTTC
many	TRBV20-1	-	TRBJ2-1	CSSAENNEQFF	TGCAGTTCCGCCGAGAACAATGAGCAGTTCTTC
many	TRBV11-3	-	TRBJ2-1	CASSLLRNEQFF	TGTGCCAGCAGCCTCCTCAGGAATGAGCAGTTCTTC
many	TRBV12-3/TRBV12-4	-	TRBJ2-5	CASSFLRGSSQETQYF	TGTGCCAGCAGTTTCCTGCGGGGTAGTTCCCAAGAGACCCAGTACTTC
many	TRBV20-1	TRBD2	TRBJ2-1	CSASGLAGDRSYNEQFF	TGCAGTGCCTCGGGACTAGCGGGAGATAGGAGCTACAATGAGCAGTTCTTC
-	TRBV3-1	-	TRBJ2-1	CASSQVGGLYNEQFF	TGTGCCAGCAGCCAAGTGGGGGGGCTGTACAATGAGCAGTTCTTC
many	TRBV20-1	-	TRBJ2-2	CSANQRDPNTGELFF	TGCAGTGCTAATCAACGAGACCCGAACACCGGGGAGCTGTTTTTT
many	TRBV7-3	TRBD1	TRBJ1-4	CASSLSGGQGGEKLFF	TGTGCCAGCAGCTTAAGCGGCGGACAGGGTGGCGAAAAACTGTTTTTT
many	TRBV20-1	TRBD2	TRBJ2-1	CSARILAGPTYNEQFF	TGCAGTGCTAGGATACTAGCGGGTCCCACCTACAATGAGCAGTTCTTC
many	TRBV28	TRBD1	TRBJ1-1	CASTGTGIGLRAFF	TGTGCCAGCACCGGGACAGGGATCGGGCTTAGGGCTTTCTTT
many	TRBV14	-	TRBJ2-3	CASSQEDAHSTDTQYF	TGTGCCAGCAGCCAAGAGGACGCCCATAGCACAGATACGCAGTATTTT
many	TRBV5-1	TRBD2	TRBJ2-3	CASSIITPERGLNTQYF	TGCGCCAGCAGCATCATCACCCCGGAGCGGGGTTTAAATACGCAGTATTTT
many	TRBV7-9	TRBD2	TRBJ2-1	CASSLGGGGRTQQQFF	TGTGCCAGCAGCTTAGGAGGAGGCGGGAGGACACAACAGCAGTTCTTC
many	TRBV4-3	-	TRBJ2-3	CASSQGRMGGDTTDTQYF	TGCGCCAGCAGCCAGGGGAGAATGGGCGGGGACACCACAGATACGCAGTATTTT
many	TRBV7-2	-	TRBJ2-3	CASSLSVATDTQYF	TGTGCCAGCAGCTTGTCGGTAGCCACAGATACGCAGTATTTT
few	TRBV13	TRBD1	TRBJ2-7	CASSSSGQKSYEQYF	TGTGCCAGCAGCTCCTCGGGACAGAAATCCTACGAGCAGTACTTC
many	TRBV29-1	TRBD2	TRBJ2-1	CSVRAGLADNEQFF	TGCAGCGTTAGGGCGGGACTAGCGGACAATGAGCAGTTCTTC
-	TRBV14	TRBD2	TRBJ2-1	CASSQLLAGVYNEQFF	TGTGCCAGCAGCCAACTCCTGGCGGGGGTGTACAATGAGCAGTTCTTC
few	TRBV12-3/TRBV12-4	-	TRBJ1-2	CASSPSDGYGYTF	TGTGCCAGCAGTCCCTCGGACGGCTATGGCTACACCTTC
many	TRBV7-2	-	TRBJ2-7	CASSLSGQGYYEQYF	TGTGCCAGCAGCTTAAGTGGGCAGGGGTACTACGAGCAGTACTTC
many	TRBV12-3/TRBV12-4	TRBD1	TRBJ1-5	CASRQTGASNQPQHF	TGTGCCAGCAGGCAAACAGGGGCCTCCAATCAGCCCCAGCATTTT
many	TRBV29-1	TRBD1	TRBJ2-7	CSVEDSSQGVNYEQYF	TGCAGCGTTGAAGATAGTTCACAGGGGGTGAACTACGAGCAGTACTTC
few	TRBV7-2	TRBD2	TRBJ2-1	CASSLLGGGVYNEQFF	TGTGCCAGCAGCTTATTGGGCGGGGGGGTGTACAATGAGCAGTTCTTC
few	TRBV5-1	-	TRBJ2-7	CASSSWRQTSYEQYF	TGCGCCAGCAGCTCCTGGCGGCAGACCTCCTACGAGCAGTACTTC
many	TRBV21-1	-	TRBJ2-1	CASSILAGGRHHEQFF	TGTGCCAGCAGCATCCTAGCGGGAGGCCGCCACCATGAGCAGTTCTTC
many	TRBV20-1	TRBD2	TRBJ2-1	CSAIAVAGGFEQFF	TGCAGTGCTATTGCCGTGGCGGGGGGGTTTGAGCAGTTCTTC
many	TRBV6-1	TRBD2	TRBJ2-7	CASSEAGGSVNEQYF	TGTGCCAGCAGTGAAGCCGGCGGGAGTGTCAACGAGCAGTACTTC
many	TRBV28	TRBD1	TRBJ1-5	CASSFGGQGYQPQHF	TGTGCCAGCAGTTTCGGGGGACAGGGGTATCAGCCCCAGCATTTT
-	TRBV6-6	-	TRBJ1-1	CASRRGKNEAFF	TGTGCCAGCAGGAGAGGTAAGAATGAAGCTTTCTTT
many	TRBV24-1	-	TRBJ2-3	CATSDLGSIPPQDTQYF	TGTGCCACCAGTGATTTGGGGAGTATCCCTCCACAAGATACGCAGTATTTT
-	TRBV29-1	TRBD2	TRBJ2-3	CSARTSGGISTDTQYF	TGCAGCGCACGGACTAGCGGGGGGATTAGCACAGATACGCAGTATTTT
many	TRBV5-1	-	TRBJ2-3	CASSTWGGAPSGHTDTQYF	TGCGCCAGCAGCACTTGGGGGGGGGCTCCCTCGGGACACACAGATACGCAGTATTTT